These 15 T cell receptor beta chains came from one sample sequenced in a study of sequential checkpoint blockade in melanoma. Assay used: immunoSEQ multiplex PCR; TCRdb lists only in-frame clones, some missing. Among 15,000 to 20,000 clones listed, around 80% were seen once. Treatment noted: randomized to nivolumab then ipilimumab (arm A) or the reverse (arm B). Material: CD8+ T cells sorted from blood (inferred from file names), obtained from a patient given nivolumab and ipilimumab in sequence. Receptors were obtained from a human donor with melanoma.

The V gene is TRBV30, the J gene TRBJ1-1; D gene uncertain. This CDR3 is 11 amino acids long. V lost 0 bases to trimming and J lost 6 bases, with 5 bases between them. The germline gives CDR1 GTSNPN, CDR2 SVGIG (reference sequence). The CDR3 region has the DNA TGTGCCTGGAGTGTATCTCCTGAAGCTTTCTTT. Amino acid sequence: CAWSVSPEAFF.

The chain couples TRBV19 to TRBJ2-7; 10 bases are a match to TRBD1. This CDR3 spans 15 amino acids. Germline V gives CDR1 LNHDA, CDR2 SQIVND (reference sequence). With 1 base clipped from V and 3 bases from J, the junction kept 3 bases outside the gene matches. Here the CDR3 DNA reads TGTGCCAGTAGTATAGGGACAGGGGGGATCTACGAGCAGTACTTC. It translates to CASSIGTGGIYEQYF.

The V gene is TRBV7-9, the J gene TRBJ1-6, with D possibly TRBD1 on 5 matching bases. V shed 5 bases and J shed 9 bases, with 23 bases lying between them. CDR3 length: 17 amino acids. Germline V gene lookup returns CDR1 SEHNR and CDR2 FQNEAQ (reference sequence). The CDR3 DNA reads as TGTGCCAGCAGCCCCCCCCCGACAGCGACTTTAGGTTCACCCCTCCACTTT. Translated: CASSPPPTATLGSPLHF.

The chain recombines TRBV4-3 with TRBJ1-1, with D perhaps matching TRBD1 (5 bases). CDR3 length: 15 residues. CDR1 is LGHNA and CDR2 is YSLEER in the germline V gene. V lost 2 bases to trimming and J lost 1 base, with 11 bases between them. CDR3: CASSQRDRGNTEAFF. CDR3 bases: TGCGCCAGCAGCCAACGAGACAGAGGGAACACTGAAGCTTTCTTT.

The chain links TRBV9 to TRBJ1-4, with D possibly TRBD1 on 6 matching bases. V lost 0 bases and J 3 bases, leaving 12 bases between the germline ends. From germline, CDR1 is SGDLS and CDR2 YYNGEE. The CDR3 has 16 amino acids. The CDR3 here is CASSVAAGVSNEKLFF. The CDR3 DNA sequence: TGTGCCAGCAGCGTAGCGGCAGGGGTGTCTAATGAAAAACTGTTTTTT. The full variable domain, completed using reference TRBV9 and TRBJ1-4, is DSGVTQTPKHLITATGQRVTLRCSPRSGDLSVYWYQQSLDQGLQFLIQYYNGEERAKGNILERFSAQQFPDLHSELNLSSLELGDSALYFCASSVAAGVSNEKLFFGSGTQLSVL.

This chain joins TRBV29-1 and TRBJ1-2, with D tentatively TRBD1 (5 bases). CDR1 and CDR2 (germline): SQVTM, ANQGSEA. Trimming took off 5 bases at V and 2 bases at J, with 9 bases between the two ends. The CDR3 consists of 12 residues. The CDR3 sequence: CSVRQQNYGYTF. The DNA of the CDR3 is TGCAGCGTTCGACAGCAAAACTATGGCTACACCTTC.

This chain links TRBV28 with TRBJ2-7; no clear D. Germline-derived CDR1 and CDR2 are MDHEN and SYDVKM. V was pared by 4 bases and J by 2 bases, with 18 bases between. The CDR3 loop spans 16 amino acids. The CDR3, as DNA: TGTGCCAGCAGTTCCCGTGCGGTTGCCCCCACCTACGAGCAGTACTTC. It yields the protein CASSSRAVAPTYEQYF.

This chain joins TRBV6-4 and TRBJ2-5; tentatively, D is TRBD1 (6 bases). The J call may be in error: the DNA end matches TRBJ2-7 better. This CDR3 has 13 residues. The germline V gene encodes CDR1 MRHNA and CDR2 SNTAGT. In DNA form, the CDR3 reads TGTGCCAGCATCGAGCGACAGGAGTACGAGCAGTACTTC. The encoded protein is CASIERQEYEQYF.

V is TRBV7-9 and J is TRBJ2-1; D is unclear. Germline-derived CDR1 and CDR2 are SEHNR and FQNEAQ (reference sequence). There are 13 residues in the CDR3. V lost 1 base, J lost 5 bases, and 6 bases lay in between. The CDR3 DNA is TGTGCCAGCAGCTTAGTCGTAAACAATGAGCAGTTCTTC. Protein product: CASSLVVNNEQFF.

This chain joins TRBV28 and TRBJ2-1; 7 bases map to TRBD1. J lost 1 base, V lost 8 bases, and 5 bases had no gene match. Per the germline V gene, CDR1 is MDHEN and CDR2 is SYDVKM. The CDR3 contains 14 residues. The CDR3 is CASGRQGSYNEQFF. CDR3 nucleotide sequence: TGTGCCAGCGGGAGACAGGGTTCCTACAATGAGCAGTTCTTC.

This chain links TRBV29-1 with TRBJ2-7; TRBD1 aligns across 8 bases. Germline-derived CDR1 and CDR2 are SQVTM and ANQGSEA. Trimming cost V 7 bases and J 5 bases; bases outside gene matches: 7. This CDR3 contains 12 residues. The CDR3 is CSARTGNNEQYF. DNA of the CDR3: TGCAGCGCCCGGACAGGGAACAACGAGCAGTACTTC.

This chain links TRBV7-9 with TRBJ2-5; 8 bases fit TRBD2. The better agreement between TRBJ2-7 and the DNA end casts doubt on the J call. The germline gives CDR1 SEHNR, CDR2 FQNEAQ (reference sequence). CDR3 length: 16 amino acids. In DNA form, the CDR3 reads TGTGCCAGCAGCTCTCCAAGGCGGGAGGCGGCCTACGAGCAGTACTTC. It codes for CASSSPRREAAYEQYF.

CDR3 sequence (DNA): TGTGCCAGCAGGCTCAGGGACAGGACCTACGAGCAGTACTTC. Amino acid sequence: CASRLRDRTYEQYF. The chain uses TRBV27 and TRBJ2-5; 8 bases align to TRBD1. The J call is in doubt because the DNA end fits TRBJ2-7 better. Germline loops: CDR1 MNHEY, CDR2 SMNVEV (reference sequence). The CDR3 runs 14 residues.

The CDR3 spells CASSYRDRTYEQYF. For the CDR3, the DNA is TGTGCCAGCAGCTACCGGGACAGGACCTACGAGCAGTACTTC. The genes are TRBV7-8 and TRBJ2-7, with 8 bases that match TRBD1. The CDR3 consists of 14 residues. Germline values: CDR1 SGHVS, CDR2 FQNEAQ. The trim removed 4 bases at V and 2 bases at J, leaving 4 bases unmatched.

The V gene is TRBV4-1, the J gene TRBJ2-7; TRBD2 agrees at 9 bases. Per the germline V gene, CDR1 is MGHRA and CDR2 is YSYEKL. This CDR3 region has 16 residues. The V and J ends lost 4 bases and 5 bases, in that order; junction bases with no gene match: 12. The CDR3 nucleotides are TGCGCCAGCAGCCCGTCCGAAGCGGGAGGAGCCCACGAGCAGTACTTC. Its protein product is CASSPSEAGGAHEQYF.